A single T cell receptor (beta chain) is shown here with its context. Germline is not matched at one junction end, which may reflect a read error. Using immunoSEQ multiplex PCR, the repertoire was profiled, and TCRdb retains in-frame clones only, with some absent. The data contain over 85,000 clones, 70% to 90% of them singletons. These data originate in a study of blood T cell repertoires in COVID-19. CDR3 length equals 13 residues. CDR1 and CDR2 (germline): MGHDK, SYGVNS. The receptor's source is a man between 65 and 85 years old with acute or convalescent COVID-19. Input material: peripheral blood. The gene calls are TRBV25-1 and TRBJ2-5; D is perhaps TRBD1 (6 bases). CDR3 nucleotide sequence: TGTGCCAGCAGTGAATCGGGCAGGGGTGGTTCGAACTTC. Amino acids: CASSESGRGGSNF.